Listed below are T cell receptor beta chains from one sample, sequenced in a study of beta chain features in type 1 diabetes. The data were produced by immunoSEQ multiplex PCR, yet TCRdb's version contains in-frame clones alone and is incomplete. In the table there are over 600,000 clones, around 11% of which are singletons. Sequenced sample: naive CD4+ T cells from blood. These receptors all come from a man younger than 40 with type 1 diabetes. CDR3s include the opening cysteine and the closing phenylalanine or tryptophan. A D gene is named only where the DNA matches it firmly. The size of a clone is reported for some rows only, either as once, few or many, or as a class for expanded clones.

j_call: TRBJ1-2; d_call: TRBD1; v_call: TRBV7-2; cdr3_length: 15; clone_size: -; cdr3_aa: CASSPQGTGINGYTF; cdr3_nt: TGTGCCAGCAGCCCTCAAGGGACAGGGATCAATGGCTACACCTTC
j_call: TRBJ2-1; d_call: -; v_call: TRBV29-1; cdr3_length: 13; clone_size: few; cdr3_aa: CSADSSSYNEQFF; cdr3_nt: TGCAGCGCAGATAGTAGCTCCTACAATGAGCAGTTCTTC
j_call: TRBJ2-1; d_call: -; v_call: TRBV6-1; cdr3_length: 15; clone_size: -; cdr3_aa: CASTWTESSYNEQFF; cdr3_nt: TGTGCCAGCACCTGGACTGAAAGCTCCTACAATGAGCAGTTCTTC
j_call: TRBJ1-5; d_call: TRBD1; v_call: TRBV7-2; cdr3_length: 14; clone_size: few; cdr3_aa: CASSRQGNSEPQHF; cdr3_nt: TGTGCCAGCAGCCGACAGGGAAATAGCGAGCCCCAGCATTTT
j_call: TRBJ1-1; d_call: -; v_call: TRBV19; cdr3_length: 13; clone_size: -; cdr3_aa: CASSIGRNTEAFF; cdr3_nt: TGTGCCAGTAGTATCGGGCGGAACACTGAAGCTTTCTTT
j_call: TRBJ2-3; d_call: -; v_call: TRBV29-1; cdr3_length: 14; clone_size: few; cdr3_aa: CSVDGAPLGDTQYF; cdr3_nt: TGCAGCGTTGACGGGGCCCCACTCGGGGATACGCAGTATTTT
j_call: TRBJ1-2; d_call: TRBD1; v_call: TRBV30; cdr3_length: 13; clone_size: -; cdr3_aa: CACSTGVTYGYTF; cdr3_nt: TGTGCCTGTTCTACAGGGGTTACCTATGGCTACACCTTC
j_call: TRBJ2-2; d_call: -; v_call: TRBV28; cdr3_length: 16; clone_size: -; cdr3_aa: CASSSPSFPSTGELFF; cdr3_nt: TGTGCCAGCAGTTCGCCGTCCTTTCCTTCCACCGGGGAGCTGTTTTTT
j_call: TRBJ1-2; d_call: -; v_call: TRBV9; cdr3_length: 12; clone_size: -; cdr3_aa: CASSVGPYGYTF; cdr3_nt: TGTGCCAGCAGCGTAGGACCTTATGGCTACACCTTC
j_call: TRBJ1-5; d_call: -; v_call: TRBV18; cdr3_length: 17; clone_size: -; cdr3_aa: CASSPSLSGGGNQPQHF; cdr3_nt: TGTGCCAGCTCACCATCCCTTTCTGGGGGTGGCAATCAGCCCCAGCATTTT
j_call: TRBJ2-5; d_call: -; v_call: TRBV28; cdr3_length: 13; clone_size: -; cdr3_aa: CASSLRTPETQYF; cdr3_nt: TGTGCCAGCAGTTTACGGACCCCAGAGACCCAGTACTTC
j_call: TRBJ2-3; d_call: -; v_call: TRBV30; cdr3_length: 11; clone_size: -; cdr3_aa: CAWRLSDTQYF; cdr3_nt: TGTGCCTGGAGGCTTTCAGATACGCAGTATTTT
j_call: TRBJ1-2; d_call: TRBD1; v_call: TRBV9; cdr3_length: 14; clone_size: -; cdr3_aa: CASSATGSSYGYTF; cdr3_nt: TGTGCCAGCAGCGCGACAGGGTCTTCGTATGGCTACACCTTC
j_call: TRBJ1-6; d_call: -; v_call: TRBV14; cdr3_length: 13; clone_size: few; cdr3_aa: CASSRVFNSPLHF; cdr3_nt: TGTGCCAGCAGCCGAGTTTTTAATTCACCCCTCCACTTT